The sequence of this T cell receptor beta chain was determined in a study of cytomegalovirus exposure and HLA in healthy donors. CDR1 is LNHDA and CDR2 is SQIVND in the germline V gene (reference sequence). The CDR3 has 14 residues. Between the trimmed V and J ends, which lost 6 bases and 3 bases, there was a span of 14 bases. Both 60 Vbeta primers and 13 Jbeta primers went into the PCR. TCRdb's copy holds only in-frame clones and misses some; the assay was immunoSEQ multiplex PCR. The data contain about 120,000 clones, about 75% of them singletons. The sequence was collected from a man aged 55 to 70 in good health and CMV-seropositive. The specimen was PBMCs. The chain combines TRBV19 with TRBJ1-1, with D tentatively TRBD1 (6 bases). The CDR3 DNA reads as TGTGCCAGTAGGCCCACGGGGGGCCACACTGAAGCTTTCTTT. It codes for CASRPTGGHTEAFF.